The sequence of this T cell receptor beta chain was determined in a study of identical twins. Study-wide points: Insertions ran lower in abundant cord blood beta clonotypes, though not in memory repertoires.

A universal primer site arose from template switching, and cDNA bore unique molecular identifiers. One entry per CDR3 protein, called by TCRdb with MiXCR from the 5' RACE reads. This sample has around 1.7 million distinct CDR3 sequences, with around 33% found just once. Notes on this clonotype: Its antigen remains unidentified.

Each donor was a healthy Caucasian. Trimming shortened V by 2 bases and J by 11 bases, and 6 bases separated the two germline ends. CDR1 MNHNS and CDR2 SASEGT come from the germline V gene. This CDR3 has 10 residues. Sequencing was performed on cord blood. The chain uses TRBV6-1 and TRBJ1-1; no clear D. This clonotype originated in a newborn girl in good health. The CDR3 bases are TGTGCCAGCAGTGAATACGGGGCTTTCTTT. Translating it yields CASSEYGAFF.